The 8 T cell receptor beta chains below come from one sample, sequenced in a study of PD-1 blockade in classical Hodgkin lymphoma. With no exception, relapse followed autologous stem cell transplantation in all patients, and brentuximab vedotin exposure varied. Only in-frame clones appear in the TCRdb table, and some are missing; sequencing was by immunoSEQ multiplex PCR. This table holds about 43,000 clones, 65% to 85% found once. The material was peripheral blood mononuclear cells (PBMCs), obtained before the second cycle of nivolumab. These TCRs come from a human donor with classical Hodgkin lymphoma.

V is TRBV27 and J is TRBJ1-1; no clear D gene. The CDR3 is 16 residues long. Germline V gives CDR1 MNHEY, CDR2 SMNVEV (reference sequence). Trimming took off 3 bases at V and 6 bases at J, with 20 bases between the two ends. CDR3 bases: TGTGCCAGCAGTTTCTTTAGGGTCGGCGGCGTAGCTGAAGCTTTCTTT. Amino acids: CASSFFRVGGVAEAFF.

V is TRBV7-9 and J is TRBJ1-2; TRBD1 aligns across 9 bases. Germline lookup yields CDR1 SEHNR and CDR2 FQNEAQ (reference sequence). CDR3 length: 14 amino acids. V lost 3 bases and J lost 5; bases outside the gene matches: 4. The CDR3 sequence is CASSFDRGDYGYTF. The CDR3 bases are TGTGCCAGCAGCTTCGACAGGGGGGATTATGGCTACACCTTC. Full variable domain (remainder filled in from reference TRBV7-9 and TRBJ1-2): DTGVSQNPRHKITKRGQNVTFRCDPISEHNRLYWYRQTLGQGPEFLTYFQNEAQLEKSRLLSDRFSAERPKGSFSTLEIQRTEQGDSAMYLCASSFDRGDYGYTFGSGTRLTVV.

The chain carries TRBV28 and TRBJ2-5; D may be TRBD1 (5 bases). Germline V lookup: CDR1 MDHEN, CDR2 SYDVKM. The ends were cut back, 2 bases at V and 4 bases at J, with 8 bases in the middle. The CDR3 has 13 amino acids. The CDR3, as DNA: TGTGCCAGCAGTTTACCAGGGCTAGAGACCCAGTACTTC. Protein: CASSLPGLETQYF.

This chain joins TRBV5-1 and TRBJ2-7; D unclear. The ends were cut back, 4 bases at V and 4 bases at J, with 6 bases in the middle. The CDR3 covers 11 residues. Germline V gene sequence: CDR1 SGHRS, CDR2 YFSETQ. CDR3 amino acids: CASSGSYEQYF. The DNA for the CDR3 is TGCGCCAGCAGCGGCAGTTACGAGCAGTACTTC.

V gene TRBV9 combines with J gene TRBJ1-2; TRBD1 matches at 7 bases. Germline values: CDR1 SGDLS, CDR2 YYNGEE. The V segment lost 0 bases and the J segment 4 bases; nucleotides outside the gene matches: 6. This CDR3 region has 15 residues. CDR3 amino acids: CASSVVPGGPYGYTF. The CDR3 nucleotides are TGTGCCAGCAGCGTAGTTCCAGGGGGTCCCTATGGCTACACCTTC.

The chain links TRBV6-6 to TRBJ1-5, with TRBD1 identical over 8 bases. J gave up 2 bases and V 6 bases, and 3 bases lay outside the gene matches. CDR1 and CDR2 from the germline V gene are MNHNY and SVGAGI (reference sequence). This CDR3 is built from 14 residues. CDR3 in DNA: TGTGCCAGCAGAGCGACAGGGGGCAATCAGCCCCAGCATTTT. Protein sequence: CASRATGGNQPQHF.

The chain joins TRBV5-6 to TRBJ1-2; no clear D gene. The germline gives CDR1 SGHDT, CDR2 YYEEEE. Trimming removed 4 bases from V and 6 bases from J, with 28 bases in between. CDR3 length: 18 amino acids. The CDR3 region is CASSHPVSTWIRADGYTF. CDR3 DNA sequence: TGTGCCAGCAGCCATCCCGTATCTACATGGATTAGGGCCGATGGCTACACCTTC.

The CDR3 region has the DNA TGTGCCAGCAGACGCAGCCTTTCTGGAAACACCATATATTTT. This translates into CASRRSLSGNTIYF. The chain has TRBV27 and TRBJ1-3; no definite D call. The CDR3 contains 14 residues. Per the germline V gene, CDR1 is MNHEY and CDR2 is SMNVEV (reference sequence). Trimming removed 6 bases from V and 1 base from J, with 10 bases in between.